This T cell receptor (beta chain) was profiled in a study of T cells after yellow fever vaccination (dated by TCRdb to between 2018 and 2021). Background on the whole study: Libraries from fractions with low cell numbers were prepared with the SMART-Seq v4 Ultra Low Input RNA kit. Bulk TCR alpha and beta repertoires were sequenced longitudinally to track T-cell clones before and after primary and booster YFV17D yellow fever vaccination. Two healthy male donors, one aged 18 to 29 and one aged 30 to 40 years, made up the cohort. Blood was collected at multiple timepoints before and after primary and secondary immunization, and bulk PBMC replicates and cell subsets were isolated. Study-level results and caveats: The study included only two donors, which limits how far the findings can be generalized. Compared with the primary T-cell response, the secondary T-cell response was weaker but faster, peaking on day 5 rather than day 15. A small fraction of clonotypes showed up in both the CD4 and CD8 compartments, probably as a result of convergent recombination. Most clones expanded after primary vaccination were re-detected after the booster (almost 98% of CD4 and around nine tenths of CD8), suggesting broad memory maintenance. Because abundant contaminating clonotypes from the bulk population could be contained in FACS-sorted repertoires, computational filtering was required.

The treatment or condition label for this specimen denotes: live attenuated yellow fever vaccine strain. At each blood-draw timepoint, two biological replicates of bulk PBMCs were obtained. PBMCs were isolated from peripheral blood using a standard Ficoll-Paque protocol. TriZol was used to extract RNA from bulk PBMCs, from CD4 and CD8 fractions, and from dextramer-positive and dextramer-negative fractions. This clonotype was seen a few times. It has no known antigen specificity. There are no base qualities to consult, and no much larger clone falls within one base. The reads were generated on an Illumina NovaSeq 6000. TCR cDNA was made using 5'RACE template switching, a step that added a universal primer site and unique molecular identifiers. Priming of cDNA synthesis was performed from both the TCR alpha and TCR beta constant segments. Library amplification used two PCR steps, and the second PCR step added sample barcodes and sequencing adapters. Sequencing of the libraries was done on either Illumina HiSeq 2500 (2x100 bp) or NovaSeq (2x150 bp). The published analysis was carried out like this. Demultiplexing of reads and collapsing into UMI consensus sequences were performed with MIGEC, and V(D)J alignment was carried out with MiXCR. Vaccine-responding clonotypes were defined with edgeR using replicate PBMC samples, requiring FDR below 0.01 and a log2 fold change above 5 up to day 15. CD4 or CD8 identity was assigned to each bulk clonotype according to whether the clonotype was present at higher abundance in the sequenced CD4 repertoire or the sequenced CD8 repertoire. TCRdb reprocessed the public reads (quality trimming at Q25 with fastp, clone calling with MiXCR) and kept in-frame beta chains. Each CDR3 protein appears once, grouped with its most common genes and DNA. The V and J calls shown here were made by TCRdb, not taken from the authors' results. Across this sample there are roughly 350,000 distinct CDR3 sequences, with roughly 4% seen only once. Clones ranked in the top ten supply around 23% of the sample.

The CDR3 has 17 amino acids, counting the end cysteine and phenylalanine. The only DNA kept is the CDR3, 51 bases in frame from the first base. Trimming accounts for 10 bases at V and 5 bases at J, while the number of junction bases matched to no gene is 15. CDR1 is given as MNHEY and CDR2 as SVGEGT, both from the germline V gene. The V gene is TRBV6-2 or TRBV6-3 and the J gene is TRBJ2-2; 11 bases in between match TRBD1. The TCR originated in a man between 18 and 35 years old who received the YFV17D yellow fever vaccine. The sample consisted of PBMCs, taken 5 days after the yellow fever booster vaccination. CDR3 region: CATLAWGQGVETGELFF. The sequence in DNA is TGTGCCACCCTTGCCTGGGGACAGGGGGTGGAAACCGGGGAGCTGTTTTTT.